The 2 T cell receptor beta chains listed next were all sequenced from one sample in a study of CD8 T cells in Susac syndrome. RNA totalling about 0.45 to 1 ug underwent reverse transcription with random hexamers. TCRdb re-derived calls from the immunoSEQ multiplex PCR reads in MiXCR, one entry per CDR3 protein. The data show 95,000 to 150,000 distinct CDR3 sequences, with 85% to 95% seen just once and 0.28% held by the top ten. Input material: CD8+ T cells from PBMCs. The receptors were gathered from a human donor with Susac syndrome.

V and J are TRBV29-1 and TRBJ1-1, with D hard to call. V was cut by 3 bases and J by 0 bases, with 5 bases left in between. The CDR3 length is 12 residues. Looked up from germline, CDR1 is SQVTM and CDR2 is ANQGSEA. In DNA, the CDR3 is TGCAGCGTTGATCGGCTGAACACTGAAGCTTTCTTT. Amino acid sequence: CSVDRLNTEAFF.

J is TRBJ1-2 and V is TRBV7-2, with 7 bases that match TRBD1. CDR1 is SGHTA, CDR2 FQGNSA, per germline. After removal of 5 bases from V and 4 bases from J, the junction contained 4 bases not matched to a gene. The CDR3 totals 13 residues. The CDR3 DNA is TGTGCCAGCAGCCGAGGGGGCGCCTATGGCTACACCTTC. Amino acids: CASSRGGAYGYTF.